This T cell receptor beta chain originates from a study of patients and donors after allogeneic stem cell transplantation (dated by TCRdb to about 2020). Measured from the cysteine to the phenylalanine, the CDR3 is 14 residues long. Just the 42-base CDR3 DNA is kept, in frame starting at base 1. CDR1 and CDR2, per the germline V gene (reference sequence), are DFQATT and SNEGSKA. Comment on this clonotype: Its target antigen remains unknown. At one boundary the junction diverges from the germline segment, which might be a read error.

Library prep was done by RT-PCR. TCRdb names NextSeq 550 as the instrument used. TCRdb reprocessed the public reads (quality trimming at Q25 with fastp, clone calling with MiXCR) and kept in-frame beta chains. Each CDR3 protein appears once, grouped with its most common genes and DNA. This sample holds tens of thousands of distinct CDR3 sequences; about 44% were observed only once. Approximately 60% of the sample rests with the top ten. The rearrangement joined TRBV20-1 to TRBJ1-5; the D gene remains uncertain. The sample taken for sequencing was blood, either unsorted or a sorted T cell fraction (not recorded which). The receptor was isolated from a human donor who was either an allogeneic HSCT recipient or a stem cell or donor lymphocyte infusion donor (not recorded which). It is not recorded whose cells these are; they may come from a transplant donor. The DNA sequence is as follows: TGCAGTGCTAGTCCGGGGATGAGCCATCAGACCCAGCATTTT. Protein translation: CSASPGMSHQTQHF.